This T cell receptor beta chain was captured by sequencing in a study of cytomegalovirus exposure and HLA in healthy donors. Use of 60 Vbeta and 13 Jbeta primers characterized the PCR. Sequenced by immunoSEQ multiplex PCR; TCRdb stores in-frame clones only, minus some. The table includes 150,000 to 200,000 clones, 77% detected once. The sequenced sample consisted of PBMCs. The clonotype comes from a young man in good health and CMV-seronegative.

The DNA for the CDR3 is TGTGCCTGGAGTACCAGCGGGAGGAACGAGCAGTACTTC. It translates to CAWSTSGRNEQYF. The chain couples TRBV30 to TRBJ2-7; TRBD2 matches at 9 bases. Germline V gene lookup returns CDR1 GTSNPN and CDR2 SVGIG (reference sequence). Trimming cost V 2 bases and J 5 bases; bases outside gene matches: 4. The CDR3 extends over 13 amino acids.